This T cell receptor beta chain is from a study of molecular identifiers for immune sequencing clone quantification. Broader study findings: Spiked Jurkat TCR RNA equal to one cell could reportedly be picked out among one million naive cells.

Trimming shortened V by 4 bases and J by 2 bases, and 15 bases separated the two germline ends. This CDR3 has 16 amino acids. CDR1 is SGHVS, CDR2 FNYEAQ, per germline. Each CDR3 protein gets one entry after TCRdb re-called the PCR reads with MiXCR. The sample records about half a million distinct CDR3 sequences, about 25% being singletons. Libraries of naive CD8 T cells were made from 20,000 to 1,000,000 sorted cells. They used 10%, 30% or 50% RNA. As concerns this clonotype: Its specificity is not known.

The receptor's source is a human donor in good health. Some libraries in this study had Jurkat cell RNA spiked in. Sequenced sample: naive CD8+ T cells from blood, with Jurkat cell RNA spiked in. Subset denoted: FACS-sorted CD8+CD4-CCR7+CD45RA+ naive T cells. The V call is TRBV7-6, the J call TRBJ2-1; D ambiguous. CDR3 bases: TGTGCCAGCAGCTCGACAAGACCCGGACCCTACAATGAGCAGTTCTTC. Its protein is CASSSTRPGPYNEQFF.